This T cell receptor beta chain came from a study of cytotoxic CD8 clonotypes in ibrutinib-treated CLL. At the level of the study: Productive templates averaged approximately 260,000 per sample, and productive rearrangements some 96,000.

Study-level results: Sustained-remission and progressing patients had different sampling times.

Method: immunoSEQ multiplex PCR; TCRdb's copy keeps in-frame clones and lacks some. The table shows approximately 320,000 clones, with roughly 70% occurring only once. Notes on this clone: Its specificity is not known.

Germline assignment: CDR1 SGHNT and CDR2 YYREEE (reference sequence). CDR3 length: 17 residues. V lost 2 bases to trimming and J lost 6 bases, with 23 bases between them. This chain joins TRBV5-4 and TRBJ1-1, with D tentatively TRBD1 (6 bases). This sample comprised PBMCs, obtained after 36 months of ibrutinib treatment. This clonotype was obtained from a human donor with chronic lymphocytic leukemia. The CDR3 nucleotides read TGTGCCAGCAGCTTAGGCTTGGGGAAAAGGACAGCTTCTGAAGCTTTCTTT. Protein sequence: CASSLGLGKRTASEAFF.